Listed below are T cell receptor beta chains from one sample, sequenced in a study of beta chain features in type 1 diabetes. Some clones are missing from TCRdb's copy, which holds only in-frame ones; the method was immunoSEQ multiplex PCR. The sample carries 140,000 to 150,000 clones, 40% to 55% recorded once. Sample: Tregs from blood. The source of these receptors is a man younger than 35 in good health. Both conserved end residues are part of each CDR3. Fields, in order: J gene, CDR3 length, clone size, D gene, V gene, CDR3 protein, CDR3 DNA. A D gene is named only where the DNA matches it firmly. Clone size appears in some rows only: once, few, many, or a class for an expanded clone.

j_call: TRBJ2-2
cdr3_length: 14
clone_size: -
d_call: TRBD1
v_call: TRBV7-2
cdr3_aa: CASSFDRETGELFF
cdr3_nt: TGTGCCAGCAGCTTCGACAGGGAGACCGGGGAGCTGTTTTTT

j_call: TRBJ2-2
cdr3_length: 15
clone_size: -
d_call: -
v_call: TRBV27
cdr3_aa: CASRWLGRDTGELFF
cdr3_nt: TGTGCCAGCCGATGGCTTGGGCGGGACACCGGGGAGCTGTTTTTT

j_call: TRBJ1-2
cdr3_length: 16
clone_size: -
d_call: TRBD1
v_call: TRBV5-5
cdr3_aa: CASTDTGTQGFYGYTF
cdr3_nt: TGTGCCAGCACCGATACGGGGACACAGGGGTTCTATGGCTACACCTTC

j_call: TRBJ2-2
cdr3_length: 14
clone_size: -
d_call: -
v_call: TRBV4-2
cdr3_aa: CASSQATSTGELFF
cdr3_nt: TGTGCCAGCAGCCAAGCTACTAGCACCGGGGAGCTGTTTTTT

j_call: TRBJ1-5
cdr3_length: 13
clone_size: -
d_call: TRBD1
v_call: TRBV7-2
cdr3_aa: CASSRTGSQPQHF
cdr3_nt: TGTGCCAGCAGCCGGACAGGGAGTCAGCCCCAGCATTTT

j_call: TRBJ2-7
cdr3_length: 13
clone_size: -
d_call: TRBD2
v_call: TRBV10-3
cdr3_aa: CAIRAGTSSEQYF
cdr3_nt: TGTGCCATCAGAGCCGGGACTAGTTCCGAGCAGTACTTC

j_call: TRBJ1-5
cdr3_length: 15
clone_size: -
d_call: -
v_call: TRBV30
cdr3_aa: CAWSVSGRVIQPQHF
cdr3_nt: TGTGCCTGGAGTGTATCTGGCAGGGTAATTCAGCCCCAGCATTTT

j_call: TRBJ1-2
cdr3_length: 13
clone_size: -
d_call: -
v_call: TRBV5-4
cdr3_aa: CASSYGQSLGYTF
cdr3_nt: TGTGCCAGCAGCTACGGACAGAGTTTGGGCTACACCTTC

j_call: TRBJ2-4
cdr3_length: 15
clone_size: -
d_call: TRBD1
v_call: TRBV19
cdr3_aa: CASSARGQAKNIQYF
cdr3_nt: TGTGCCAGTAGCGCACGGGGACAGGCCAAAAACATTCAGTACTTC

j_call: TRBJ1-1
cdr3_length: 15
clone_size: once
d_call: -
v_call: TRBV10-3
cdr3_aa: CAISRSGRDNTEAFF
cdr3_nt: TGTGCCATCAGCCGGTCGGGCAGGGATAACACTGAAGCTTTCTTT

j_call: TRBJ2-5
cdr3_length: 13
clone_size: -
d_call: -
v_call: TRBV28
cdr3_aa: CASSSSSAETQYF
cdr3_nt: TGTGCCAGCAGTTCTAGCTCCGCCGAGACCCAGTACTTC

j_call: TRBJ2-5
cdr3_length: 13
clone_size: -
d_call: -
v_call: TRBV19
cdr3_aa: CASTVRSGKTQYF
cdr3_nt: TGTGCCAGTACCGTCCGGTCGGGGAAGACCCAGTACTTC

j_call: TRBJ1-1
cdr3_length: 13
clone_size: -
d_call: -
v_call: TRBV29-1
cdr3_aa: CSVDQLDLFEAFF
cdr3_nt: TGCAGCGTTGACCAACTAGACCTCTTTGAAGCTTTCTTT

j_call: TRBJ2-3
cdr3_length: 13
clone_size: -
d_call: -
v_call: TRBV7-9
cdr3_aa: CASSLLASDTQYF
cdr3_nt: TGTGCCAGCAGCTTACTAGCATCAGATACGCAGTATTTT

j_call: TRBJ2-7
cdr3_length: 13
clone_size: -
d_call: TRBD2
v_call: TRBV7-3
cdr3_aa: CASSLGGVGEQYF
cdr3_nt: TGTGCCAGCAGCCTTGGGGGGGTTGGCGAGCAGTACTTC

j_call: TRBJ2-1
cdr3_length: 14
clone_size: few
d_call: -
v_call: TRBV7-9
cdr3_aa: CASSRGTGEWEQFF
cdr3_nt: TGTGCCAGCAGCAGGGGCACGGGAGAGTGGGAGCAGTTCTTC

j_call: TRBJ1-1
cdr3_length: 12
clone_size: -
d_call: -
v_call: TRBV21-1
cdr3_aa: CASSGSSLKAFF
cdr3_nt: TGTGCCAGCAGCGGTAGCAGCTTAAAAGCTTTCTTT

j_call: TRBJ2-1
cdr3_length: 12
clone_size: -
d_call: -
v_call: TRBV5-1
cdr3_aa: CASRHQYNEQFF
cdr3_nt: TGCGCCAGCCGACACCAGTACAATGAGCAGTTCTTC